This T cell receptor (beta chain) was identified in a study of T cell changes during pregnancy in multiple sclerosis. Profiling relied on immunoSEQ multiplex PCR, and the TCRdb table lists in-frame clones only, not all of them. Found here are approximately 31,000 clones, about 92% of them singletons; the top ten hold around 0.38%. The CDR3 extends over 17 amino acids. The gene calls are TRBV21-1 and TRBJ2-5; the table's TRBD2 call for D was not verified on the DNA. TRBV21-1 is given as a pseudogene. The TCR sequence derives from a female donor with multiple sclerosis, enrolled in a pregnancy study. Specimen: CD4+ T cells from peripheral blood mononuclear cells, collected in the second trimester of pregnancy. As DNA, the CDR3 is TGTGCCAGCAGCAAATCCCGCGGGCTAGCGGGGCAAGAGACCCAGTACTTC. Translation: CASSKSRGLAGQETQYF.